This T cell receptor beta chain was recovered during a study of cytomegalovirus exposure and HLA in healthy donors. This clone showed up many times. Its target is not known. PCR amplification relied on 60 Vbeta primers (plus 13 Jbeta primers). As handled by the study authors: Unique TCR beta chains totaled about 78 million in a later count, with roughly 12 million of them shared. The repertoire was sequenced with immunoSEQ multiplex PCR; TCRdb's copy has only in-frame clones and lacks some. V and J calls and clone size follow that table, whereas D and trimming were derived from the DNA. The data hold 180,000 or so clones, with roughly 80% observed a single time. Germline CDR1 MGHDK, CDR2 SYGVNS. The CDR3 is 16 amino acids. V was clipped by 1 base and J by 2 bases, with 13 bases between them. Whole-study results and caveats: In an earlier analysis, most TCR beta V segments were productive about 87% or about 30% of the time.

What was sequenced was PBMCs. V usage is TRBV25-1 and J usage is TRBJ2-3, with D maybe TRBD2 (6 bases). The source is a woman aged 40 to 50 in good health and CMV-seropositive. CDR3 nucleotides: TGTGCCAGCAGTGAATCCGGACTAAAGTCCACAGATACGCAGTATTTT. Translating gives CASSESGLKSTDTQYF. The whole variable domain, filled in from reference TRBV25-1 and TRBJ2-3, reads EADIYQTPRYLVIGTGKKITLECSQTMGHDKMYWYQQDPGMELHLIHYSYGVNSTEKGDLSSESTVSRIRTEHFPLTLESARPSHTSQYLCASSESGLKSTDTQYFGPGTRLTVL.